The rows below give T cell receptor beta chains drawn from one sample of a study of long-term antiretroviral therapy in people with HIV. Clones were read by immunoSEQ multiplex PCR, and TCRdb kept only the in-frame ones, dropping some. The table records 15,000 to 20,000 clones, over 60% of them present only once. The sample consisted of unsorted PBMCs, taken 0.5 years before starting antiretroviral therapy. The source of these receptors is a man aged 18 to 30 with HIV. The CDR3 runs from the conserved cysteine through the conserved F or W. A D gene is named only where the DNA matches it firmly. Clone size is shown for a subset of rows, as once, few, many or a class of expanded clone.

CDR3: CASSQDDRTVNTEAFF
DNA: TGCGCCAGCAGCCAAGATGACCGGACAGTGAACACTGAAGCTTTCTTT
size: NA
J: TRBJ1-1
D: NA
V: TRBV4-1

CDR3: CASSVGSIKGAAGELFF
DNA: TGTGCCAGCAGCGTAGGATCAATTAAGGGGGCTGCCGGGGAGCTGTTTTTT
size: NA
J: TRBJ2-2
D: TRBD1
V: TRBV9

CDR3: CASSPLGSGSSYNEQFF
DNA: TGTGCCAGCAGCCCCCTGGGGAGCGGGAGCTCCTACAATGAGCAGTTCTTC
size: NA
J: TRBJ2-1
D: TRBD2
V: TRBV7-9

CDR3: CASSYRTGSHEQYF
DNA: TGTGCCAGCAGCTATCGGACAGGGAGCCACGAGCAGTACTTC
size: NA
J: TRBJ2-7
D: TRBD1
V: TRBV7-9

CDR3: CASSVAGQSPGNTIYF
DNA: TGTGCCAGCAGCGTAGCGGGACAGTCTCCTGGAAACACCATATATTTT
size: NA
J: TRBJ1-3
D: TRBD1
V: TRBV9

CDR3: CASSFRQGASYGYTF
DNA: TGTGCCAGCAGTTTCCGACAGGGGGCGAGCTATGGCTACACCTTC
size: NA
J: TRBJ1-2
D: TRBD1
V: TRBV28

CDR3: CASSPFGTGGSYEQYF
DNA: TGTGCCAGCTCACCTTTCGGGACAGGGGGAAGCTACGAGCAGTACTTC
size: NA
J: TRBJ2-7
D: TRBD1
V: TRBV18

CDR3: CASSGGQATEAFF
DNA: TGCGCCAGCAGCGGCGGACAGGCCACTGAAGCTTTCTTT
size: NA
J: TRBJ1-1
D: TRBD1
V: TRBV5-1

CDR3: CASSLGIELEAFF
DNA: TGCGCCAGCAGCTTGGGGATCGAGCTTGAAGCTTTCTTT
size: NA
J: TRBJ1-1
D: NA
V: TRBV5-1

CDR3: CASSLSGILNTEAFF
DNA: TGTGCCAGCAGTTTATCGGGGATCTTGAACACTGAAGCTTTCTTT
size: NA
J: TRBJ1-1
D: NA
V: TRBV27

CDR3: CASSYSAKNTEAFF
DNA: TGTGCCAGCAGTTACTCGGCGAAGAACACTGAAGCTTTCTTT
size: few
J: TRBJ1-1
D: NA
V: TRBV6-5

CDR3: CASSDSTSGTIEQFF
DNA: TGTGCCAGCAGTGACTCGACTAGCGGGACGATTGAGCAGTTCTTC
size: NA
J: TRBJ2-1
D: TRBD2
V: TRBV6-4

CDR3: CASSLVPREGEAFF
DNA: TGTGCCAGCAGTTTAGTCCCGAGAGAGGGAGAAGCTTTCTTT
size: NA
J: TRBJ1-1
D: NA
V: TRBV28

CDR3: CASSSSWTGRYEQYF
DNA: TGTGCCAGCAGCTCTTCGTGGACTGGCCGCTACGAGCAGTACTTC
size: NA
J: TRBJ2-7
D: NA
V: TRBV7-9

CDR3: CASSFTFTDTQYF
DNA: TGCGCCAGCAGCTTCACATTCACAGATACGCAGTATTTT
size: NA
J: TRBJ2-3
D: NA
V: TRBV5-1

CDR3: CASSPLGYDGYTF
DNA: TGTGCCAGCAGCCCCCTGGGCTACGATGGCTACACCTTC
size: NA
J: TRBJ1-2
D: NA
V: TRBV7-7

CDR3: CASSLSYRNTNYGYTF
DNA: TGCGCCAGCAGCTTGAGTTATAGGAACACTAACTATGGCTACACCTTC
size: NA
J: TRBJ1-2
D: NA
V: TRBV5-1

CDR3: CASGPASSLGDEQFF
DNA: TGTGCTAGTGGTCCCGCGTCCTCCCTCGGTGATGAGCAGTTCTTC
size: NA
J: TRBJ2-1
D: NA
V: TRBV12-5

CDR3: CASSLSRQLNYGYTF
DNA: TGTGCCAGCAGTTTATCGAGACAGCTAAACTATGGCTACACCTTC
size: NA
J: TRBJ1-2
D: NA
V: TRBV27

CDR3: CASSPYRAGSSTDTQYF
DNA: TGCGCCAGCAGCCCCTATAGAGCGGGGTCTAGCACAGATACGCAGTATTTT
size: once
J: TRBJ2-3
D: TRBD2
V: TRBV5-1

CDR3: CATSYGDTEAFF
DNA: TGTGCCACCAGCTACGGGGACACTGAAGCTTTCTTT
size: once
J: TRBJ1-1
D: NA
V: TRBV15

CDR3: CAISNFEGQRNTEAFF
DNA: TGTGCCATCAGCAATTTCGAGGGGCAGAGGAACACTGAAGCTTTCTTT
size: once
J: TRBJ1-1
D: NA
V: TRBV10-3